Listed below are T cell receptor beta chains from one sample, sequenced in a study of T-cell memory formation after mild COVID-19. TCRdb fed the 5' RACE reads into MiXCR, producing one record per CDR3 protein. The sample lists 500,000 to 550,000 distinct CDR3 sequences; approximately 20% were seen once. Sequencing used PBMCs or a T cell subset sorted from them (not recorded which). These receptors came from an adult woman who had mild COVID-19 (a few samples of this study predate the infection). Cell type and time point are not known. CDR3s include the opening cysteine and the closing phenylalanine or tryptophan. Each record gives: D gene, J gene, V gene, clone size, CDR3 protein, CDR3 DNA. The D gene is left open where the match is weak. Some rows mark clone size as missing; the rest say once, few, many or name a class of expanded clone.

>TRBD1|TRBJ1-1|TRBV6-2/TRBV6-3|-
CASSYRRDREAFF
TGTGCCAGCAGTTACCGACGGGACAGGGAAGCTTTCTTT
>-|TRBJ2-3|TRBV12-3/TRBV12-4|-
CASSQSSVGDTQYF
TGTGCCAGCAGTCAGTCGAGCGTCGGAGATACGCAGTATTTT
>-|TRBJ2-7|TRBV5-6|-
CASSSGRTLEQYF
TGTGCCAGCAGCTCAGGACGGACCCTCGAGCAGTACTTC
>-|TRBJ1-5|TRBV4-2|-
CASSQDPGGRGQPQHF
TGTGCCAGCAGCCAAGATCCCGGGGGCCGGGGACAGCCCCAGCATTTT
>-|TRBJ1-2|TRBV7-9|few
CASSSTNTDGYTF
TGTGCCAGCAGTTCGACTAATACTGATGGCTACACCTTC
>TRBD2|TRBJ2-1|TRBV6-5|-
CASSYFWTSGGDNEQFF
TGTGCCAGCAGTTACTTCTGGACTAGCGGAGGGGACAATGAGCAGTTCTTC
>-|TRBJ1-1|TRBV7-9|few
CASSLVESLEAFF
TGTGCCAGCAGCTTAGTAGAGTCCTTAGAGGCTTTCTTT
>-|TRBJ1-2|TRBV7-9|-
CASSHAFPKPGLGGYTF
TGTGCCAGCAGCCACGCTTTCCCCAAACCGGGGCTGGGGGGCTACACCTTC
>TRBD2|TRBJ2-7|TRBV14|-
CASSQFGTISYEQYF
TGTGCCAGCAGCCAATTTGGGACTATAAGTTACGAGCAGTACTTC
>-|TRBJ2-2|TRBV30|-
CAWSRGTTGELFF
TGTGCCTGGAGCCGAGGAACAACCGGGGAGCTGTTTTTT
>TRBD2|TRBJ2-7|TRBV6-5|few
CASSYRAGGGEQYF
TGTGCCAGCAGTTACCGTGCGGGAGGGGGCGAGCAGTACTTC
>-|TRBJ2-7|TRBV15|-
CATSRDRSYEQYF
TGTGCCACCAGCAGAGATCGGTCCTACGAGCAGTACTTC
>-|TRBJ2-3|TRBV13|-
CASTSRGREWIDTQYF
TGTGCCAGCACCTCGCGGGGGCGGGAGTGGATCGATACGCAGTATTTT
>-|TRBJ1-1|TRBV2|few
CASTMNTEAFF
TGTGCCAGCACCATGAACACTGAAGCTTTCTTT
>TRBD2|TRBJ2-3|TRBV9|few
CASARGGAADTQYF
TGTGCCAGCGCGCGCGGGGGGGCCGCAGATACGCAGTATTTT
>-|TRBJ2-3|TRBV9|-
CASSSYQTTDTQYF
TGTGCCAGCAGCTCCTACCAGACCACAGATACGCAGTATTTT
>-|TRBJ2-7|TRBV25-1|few
CASSDSAFDEQYF
TGTGCCAGCAGTGATTCGGCCTTCGACGAGCAGTACTTC
>-|TRBJ2-5|TRBV11-2|few
CASSLRPQGRRETQYF
TGTGCCAGCAGCCTCCGTCCGCAGGGAAGGAGAGAGACCCAGTACTTC
>-|TRBJ2-4|TRBV5-4|-
CASSLGGEMAKNIQYF
TGTGCCAGCAGCTTGGGGGGGGAGATGGCCAAAAACATTCAGTACTTC
>-|TRBJ1-2|TRBV12-3/TRBV12-4|few
CASSKGEGGYTF
TGTGCCAGCAGTAAGGGGGAAGGCGGCTACACCTTC
>-|TRBJ1-1|TRBV4-1|-
CASSQDTGEEAFF
TGCGCCAGCAGCCAAGATACTGGCGAGGAAGCTTTCTTT
>-|TRBJ1-5|TRBV10-3|-
CAISDLQGNQPQHF
TGTGCCATCAGTGATTTGCAGGGCAATCAGCCCCAGCATTTT
>-|TRBJ2-7|TRBV20-1|few
CSANPTEGDEQYF
TGCAGTGCTAATCCCACCGAGGGGGACGAGCAGTACTTC
>-|TRBJ1-5|TRBV6-2/TRBV6-3|few
CASSYTGINQPQHF
TGTGCCAGCAGTTATACAGGGATCAATCAGCCCCAGCATTTT
>-|TRBJ2-2|TRBV3-1|few
CASSLPIFGELFF
TGTGCCAGCAGCCTCCCTATTTTCGGGGAGCTGTTTTTT
>-|TRBJ1-1|TRBV10-3|-
CAIRTQGMTEAFF
TGTGCCATCAGGACCCAGGGGATGACTGAAGCTTTCTTT
>-|TRBJ2-5|TRBV5-5|many
CASSSIPGQEETQYF
TGTGCCAGCAGCTCGATCCCGGGGCAGGAAGAGACCCAGTACTTC
>-|TRBJ1-1|TRBV5-1|few
CASSLRSQGNTEAFF
TGCGCCAGCAGCTTGAGATCTCAGGGAAACACTGAAGCTTTCTTT
>-|TRBJ1-6|TRBV9|few
CASSVDSSNSPLHF
TGTGCCAGCAGCGTAGATTCGAGTAATTCACCCCTCCACTTT
>-|TRBJ2-1|TRBV5-1|-
CASSPPEGGPNEQFF
TGCGCCAGCAGCCCCCCGGAGGGGGGGCCAAATGAGCAGTTCTTC
>-|TRBJ2-1|TRBV7-9|few
CASSLVTDGEQFF
TGTGCCAGCAGCTTAGTAACCGACGGTGAGCAGTTCTTC
>-|TRBJ2-7|TRBV3-1|few
CASSQGRDSRFF
TGTGCCAGCAGCCAAGGGAGGGACAGTCGGTTCTTC
>TRBD2|TRBJ2-1|TRBV9|few
CASSVALTSGNHNEQFF
TGTGCCAGCAGCGTAGCACTCACTAGCGGGAACCACAATGAGCAGTTCTTC
>-|TRBJ2-3|TRBV7-2|few
CASSSSVHSTDTQYF
TGTGCCAGCAGCTCTAGCGTTCATTCCACAGATACGCAGTATTTT
>-|TRBJ2-5|TRBV29-1|few
CSAGGEETQYF
TGCAGCGCCGGCGGGGAAGAGACCCAGTACTTC
>-|TRBJ1-1|TRBV20-1|-
CSAREYTNTEAFF
TGCAGTGCTAGAGAGTATACGAACACTGAAGCTTTCTTT